This TCR beta chain appears in the sequencing data of a study of T cell changes during pregnancy in multiple sclerosis. The assay was immunoSEQ multiplex PCR, and TCRdb's table has in-frame clones only and misses some. The sample lists fewer than 65,000 clones; approximately 94% were seen once. The V and J ends lost 4 bases and 0 bases respectively, with 13 bases between them. The CDR3 runs 15 residues. CDR1 and CDR2 from the germline V gene are SGHDT and YYEEEE. The sequence derives from a female donor with multiple sclerosis, enrolled in a pregnancy study. This sample comprised CD4+ T cells from peripheral blood mononuclear cells, obtained in the third trimester of pregnancy. The chain carries TRBV5-6 and TRBJ1-1; the D gene is possibly TRBD1 (6 bases). The CDR3 DNA sequence: TGTGCCAGCAGCCTGGGGGGGCGGATGAACACTGAAGCTTTCTTT. Translating gives CASSLGGRMNTEAFF.